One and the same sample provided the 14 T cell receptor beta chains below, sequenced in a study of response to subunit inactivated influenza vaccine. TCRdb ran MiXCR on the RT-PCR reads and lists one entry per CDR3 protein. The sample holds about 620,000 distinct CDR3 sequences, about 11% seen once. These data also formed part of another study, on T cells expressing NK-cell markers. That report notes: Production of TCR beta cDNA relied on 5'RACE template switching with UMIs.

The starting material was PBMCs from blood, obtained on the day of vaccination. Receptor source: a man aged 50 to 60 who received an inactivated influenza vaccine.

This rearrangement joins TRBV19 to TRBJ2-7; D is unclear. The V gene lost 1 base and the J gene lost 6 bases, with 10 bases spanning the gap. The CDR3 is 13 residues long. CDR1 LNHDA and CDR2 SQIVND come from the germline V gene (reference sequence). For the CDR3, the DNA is TGTGCCAGTAGTATAGGGAATGGCGGCGAGCAGTACTTC. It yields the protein CASSIGNGGEQYF.

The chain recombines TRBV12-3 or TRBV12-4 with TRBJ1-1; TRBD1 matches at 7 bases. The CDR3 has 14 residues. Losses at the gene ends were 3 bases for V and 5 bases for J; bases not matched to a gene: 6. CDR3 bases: TGTGCCAGCAGTTTGCAGGGGGGGGGTACTGAAGCTTTCTTT. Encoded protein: CASSLQGGGTEAFF.

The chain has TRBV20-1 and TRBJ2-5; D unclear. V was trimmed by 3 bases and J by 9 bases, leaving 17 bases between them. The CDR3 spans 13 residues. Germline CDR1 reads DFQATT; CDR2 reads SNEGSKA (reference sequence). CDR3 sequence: CSASETLLGAQYF. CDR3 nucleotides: TGCAGTGCTAGTGAAACCCTCTTAGGTGCCCAGTACTTC.

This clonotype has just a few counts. The CDR3 region has the DNA TGTGCCAGTAGTATAAAAGCGGGTTTCAATGAGCAGTTCTTC. Protein sequence: CASSIKAGFNEQFF. The chain couples TRBV19 to TRBJ2-1; tentative D call: TRBD2 (6 bases). This CDR3 is built from 14 residues. The V gene lost 2 bases and the J gene lost 6 bases, with 11 bases spanning the gap. Per the germline V gene, CDR1 is LNHDA and CDR2 is SQIVND (reference sequence).

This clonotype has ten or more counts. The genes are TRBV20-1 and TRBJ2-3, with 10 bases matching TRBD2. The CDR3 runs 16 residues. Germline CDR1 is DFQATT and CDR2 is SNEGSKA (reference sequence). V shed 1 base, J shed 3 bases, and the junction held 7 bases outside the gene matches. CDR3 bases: TGCAGTGCTAGAGTTACGGCTAGCGGGAGTACAGATACGCAGTATTTT. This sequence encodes CSARVTASGSTDTQYF.

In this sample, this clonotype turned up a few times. CDR3 sequence: CASSPTTGFGSPLHF. CDR3 coding DNA: TGTGCCAGCAGCCCAACGACAGGTTTTGGTTCACCCCTCCACTTT. The chain joins TRBV12-3 or TRBV12-4 to TRBJ1-6; TRBD1 might be the D (6 bases). V gave up 6 bases and J gave up 9 bases, with 18 bases separating them. The CDR3 loop spans 15 amino acids.

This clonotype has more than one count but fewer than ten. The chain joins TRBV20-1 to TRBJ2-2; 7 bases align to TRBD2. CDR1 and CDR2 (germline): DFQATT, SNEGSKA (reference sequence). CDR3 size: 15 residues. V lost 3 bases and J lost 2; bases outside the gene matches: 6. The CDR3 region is CSARNPAGNTGELFF. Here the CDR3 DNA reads TGCAGTGCTAGGAATCCAGCGGGAAACACCGGGGAGCTGTTTTTT.

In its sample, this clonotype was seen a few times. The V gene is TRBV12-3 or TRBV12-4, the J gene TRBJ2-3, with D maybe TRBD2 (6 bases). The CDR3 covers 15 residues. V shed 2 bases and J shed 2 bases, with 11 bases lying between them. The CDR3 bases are TGTGCCAGCAGTTTAAGGCAGGGACTCACAGATACGCAGTATTTT. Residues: CASSLRQGLTDTQYF.

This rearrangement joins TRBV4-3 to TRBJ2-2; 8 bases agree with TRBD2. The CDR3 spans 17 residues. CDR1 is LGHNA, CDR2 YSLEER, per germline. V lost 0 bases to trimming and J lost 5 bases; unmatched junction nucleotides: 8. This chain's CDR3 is CASSQDSIGRATGELFF. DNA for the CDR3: TGCGCCAGCAGCCAAGATAGTATCGGGAGGGCAACCGGGGAGCTGTTTTTT.

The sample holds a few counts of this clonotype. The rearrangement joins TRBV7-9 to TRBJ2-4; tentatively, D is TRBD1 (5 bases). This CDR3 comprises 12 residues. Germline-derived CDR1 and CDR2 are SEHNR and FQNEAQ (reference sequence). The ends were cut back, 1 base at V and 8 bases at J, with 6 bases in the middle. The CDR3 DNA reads TGTGCCAGCAGCTTAGGGGGCTACATTCAGTACTTC. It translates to CASSLGGYIQYF.

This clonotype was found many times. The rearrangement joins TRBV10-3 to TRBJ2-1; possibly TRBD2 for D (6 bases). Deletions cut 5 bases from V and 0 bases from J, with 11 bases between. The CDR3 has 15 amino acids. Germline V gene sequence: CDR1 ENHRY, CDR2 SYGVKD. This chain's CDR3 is CAISLAEGSYNEQFF. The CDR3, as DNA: TGTGCCATCAGTTTAGCGGAAGGCTCCTACAATGAGCAGTTCTTC.

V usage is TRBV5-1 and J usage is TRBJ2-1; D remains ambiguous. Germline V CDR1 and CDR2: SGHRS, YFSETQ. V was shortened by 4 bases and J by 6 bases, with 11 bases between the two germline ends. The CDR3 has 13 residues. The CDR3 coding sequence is TGCGCCAGCAGCCCAGAAAGTTTCAATGAGCAGTTCTTC. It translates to CASSPESFNEQFF.

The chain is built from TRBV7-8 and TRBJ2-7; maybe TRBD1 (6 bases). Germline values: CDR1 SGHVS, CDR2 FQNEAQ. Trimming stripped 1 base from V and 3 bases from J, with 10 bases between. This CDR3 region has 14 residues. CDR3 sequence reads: CASSLGQDRYEQYF. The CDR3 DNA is TGTGCCAGCAGCTTAGGACAGGACCGCTACGAGCAGTACTTC.

The CDR3 DNA is TGCAGCGCCGCGGGAATCACAGATACGCAGTATTTT. This codes for CSAAGITDTQYF. The chain couples TRBV29-1 to TRBJ2-3, with D possibly matching TRBD2 (6 bases). The CDR3 totals 12 residues. Germline CDR1 SQVTM, CDR2 ANQGSEA. V lost 7 bases and J lost 2, with 10 bases in between.